This T cell receptor (beta chain) was documented in a study of blood T cells in healthy people across ages. V shed 6 bases and J 4 bases; nucleotides not matched to a gene: 9. There are 15 residues in the CDR3. Germline V gives CDR1 MNHNY, CDR2 SVGAGI (reference sequence). The sample holds many counts of this clonotype. Sample-barcoded 5' priming and a J-beta primer mix drove a second PCR of roughly 6 to 12 cycles. TCRdb fed the 5' RACE reads into MiXCR, producing one record per CDR3 protein. This sample has some 1.8 million distinct CDR3 sequences, with around 42% found just once. The chain links TRBV6-6 to TRBJ2-7; TRBD2 aligns across 10 bases. Sequencing was performed on blood. The source is a human donor in good health. The CDR3 DNA reads TGTGCCAGCAGCTTGCGCAGCGGGGGGGCTTACGAGCAGTACTTC. It is translated as CASSLRSGGAYEQYF.